Following are 8 T cell receptor beta chains from one sample sequenced in a study of TIL therapy for anti-PD-1-resistant metastatic lung cancer. Sequencing used immunoSEQ v3. Profiled with immunoSEQ multiplex PCR; TCRdb holds only in-frame clones, not every one. The table has 45,000 to 60,000 clones, over 65% seen once. Time point denoted: pre-treatment sample, taken before nivolumab and TIL therapy. The tumor samples were excised metastases, mostly pleural nodules or supraclavicular lymph nodes. The specimen comprised tumor tissue, sampled at baseline. Source of these receptors: a person aged 25 to 80 with non-small cell lung cancer.

A few counts support this clone. The genes are TRBV5-5 and TRBJ2-7, with no clear D. CDR1 SGHKS and CDR2 YYEKEE come from the germline V gene (reference sequence). The V end was cut by 3 bases, the J end by 2 bases, with 12 bases between. CDR3 size: 14 residues. Written as DNA, the CDR3 is TGTGCCAGCAGCTCGGAAGGGCCAACCTACGAGCAGTACTTC. Amino acid sequence: CASSSEGPTYEQYF. The full variable domain, its missing parts supplied by reference TRBV5-5 and TRBJ2-7, is DAGVTQSPTHLIKTRGQQVTLRCSPISGHKSVSWYQQVLGQGPQFIFQYYEKEERGRGNFPDRFSARQFPNYSSELNVNALLLGDSALYLCASSSEGPTYEQYFGPGTRLTVT.

The chain recombines TRBV7-9 with TRBJ2-5; the D gene is possibly TRBD1 (7 bases). The CDR3 is 14 residues long. V dropped 5 bases and J dropped 3 bases, with 13 bases sitting between them. The germline V gene encodes CDR1 SEHNR and CDR2 FQNEAQ (reference sequence). CDR3 loop: CASSGGTAEETQYF. The CDR3 nucleotides are TGTGCCAGCAGCGGGGGGACAGCTGAAGAGACCCAGTACTTC.

This clone turned up a few times. The CDR3 DNA reads as TGTGCCAGTAGTACCCGGGGGGGAGCGGGCCCGGAGACCCAGTACTTC. Translation gives CASSTRGGAGPETQYF. The chain employs TRBV19 and TRBJ2-5; TRBD2 matches 8 bases. Germline V gene lookup returns CDR1 LNHDA and CDR2 SQIVND (reference sequence). The CDR3 loop spans 16 amino acids. The junction had 12 bases not matched to a gene; V was cut back by 4 bases and J by 5 bases.

The chain employs TRBV6-5 and TRBJ1-4; 8 bases line up with TRBD1. The V gene end was trimmed by 6 bases and the J gene end by 7 bases; junction bases not matched to a gene: 10. The CDR3 loop spans 15 amino acids. CDR1 and CDR2 (germline): MNHEY, SVGAGI. CDR3 sequence (DNA): TGTGCCAGCAGAAACCAGGGGGCGCTTCCTGAAAAACTGTTTTTT. Translated, it gives CASRNQGALPEKLFF.

V and J are TRBV9 and TRBJ2-2; 7 bases match TRBD1. CDR1 is SGDLS and CDR2 is YYNGEE in the germline V gene. J lost 2 bases, V lost 7 bases, and 8 bases had no gene match. The CDR3 length is 15 residues. CDR3 nucleotides: TGTGCCAGCTCGGTTAACAGGGGTAACACCGGGGAGCTGTTTTTT. It is translated as CASSVNRGNTGELFF.

Regarding this clone: Other DNA sequences in this specimen translate into the identical CDR3. V is TRBV6-6 and J is TRBJ2-7, with D hard to call. There are 12 residues in the CDR3. CDR1 is MNHNY, CDR2 SVGAGI, per germline (reference sequence). V was shortened by 0 bases and J by 4 bases, with 4 bases between the two germline ends. The chain's CDR3 is CASSYSSYEQYF. DNA for the CDR3: TGTGCCAGCAGTTACTCGAGTTACGAGCAGTACTTC.

This chain joins TRBV7-9 and TRBJ2-1, with TRBD2 matching over 10 bases. The germline CDR1 and CDR2 sequences are SEHNR and FQNEAQ (reference sequence). V lost 5 bases and J lost 7; bases outside the gene matches: 8. The length of the CDR3 is 15 residues. This CDR3 reads CASSLLAGAFNEQFF. CDR3 sequence (DNA): TGTGCCAGCAGCCTCCTAGCGGGAGCCTTTAATGAGCAGTTCTTC.

The chain uses TRBV2 and TRBJ2-1; 9 bases align to TRBD1. J was trimmed by 4 bases and V by 7 bases; bases with no gene match: 5. This CDR3 is 14 amino acids long. The V gene's germline CDR1 is SNHLY and CDR2 FYNNEI. The CDR3 protein is CASTGQGQYNEQFF. Here the CDR3 DNA reads TGTGCCAGCACGGGACAGGGTCAATACAATGAGCAGTTCTTC.